The 28 T cell receptor beta chains listed next were all sequenced from one sample in a study of monozygotic twins with inflammatory bowel disease. With the 5' RACE reads reprocessed, TCRdb shows one record per CDR3 protein and no DNA. This listing includes around 100,000 distinct CDR3 sequences. Source material: blood. These TCRs come from a human donor with ulcerative colitis or Crohn's disease, or a healthy co-twin of an affected twin (not recorded which).

This chain uses TRBV25-1 with TRBJ2-7; TCRdb's assignment of TRBD1 cannot be checked, as there is no DNA. The CDR3 runs to 15 residues. The germline V gene has CDR1 MGHDK and CDR2 SYGVNS. This CDR3 is CASVRGGGTSYEQYF.

V gene TRBV10-3 combines with J gene TRBJ1-5; TCRdb designates TRBD1, a call that cannot be tested without DNA. The CDR3 is 13 residues long. The germline V gene has CDR1 ENHRY and CDR2 SYGVKD. The CDR3 loop is CAISEVGRGPQHF.

The V call is TRBV7-2, the J call TRBJ2-3; TCRdb selects TRBD2, and the lack of DNA leaves this call unchecked. The CDR3 contains 15 residues. Germline CDR1 is SGHTA and CDR2 is FQGNSA. The CDR3 loop is CASSLGSGSTDTQYF.

The chain carries TRBV7-2 and TRBJ2-7; TCRdb calls TRBD2, which cannot be checked without DNA. The CDR3 has 17 residues. Per germline, CDR1 SGHTA and CDR2 FQGNSA. This chain's CDR3 is CASSLVPGGRRDREQYF.

This chain uses TRBV29-1 with TRBJ2-3; TCRdb calls TRBD2, which cannot be checked without DNA. CDR1 is SQVTM and CDR2 is ANQGSEA in the germline V gene. The CDR3 is made up of 15 amino acids. CDR3 protein: CSASPGLAGGDTQYF.

V gene TRBV20-1 combines with J gene TRBJ2-2; TCRdb calls TRBD1, which cannot be checked without DNA. The CDR3 loop spans 14 amino acids. Germline CDR1 and CDR2: DFQATT and SNEGSKA (reference sequence). The CDR3 sequence: CSARDRGNTGELFF.

The chain combines TRBV5-1 with TRBJ1-2; as DNA is missing, the TRBD1 call by TCRdb cannot be tested. CDR1 and CDR2 from the germline V gene are SGHRS and YFSETQ. This CDR3 has 14 residues. CDR3: CASSSRGFGYGYTF.

The chain has TRBV19 and TRBJ1-5; TCRdb proposes TRBD1, but this gene call is untestable without DNA. Germline V lookup: CDR1 LNHDA, CDR2 SQIVND (reference sequence). The CDR3 spans 15 residues. The CDR3 here is CASSPRDSHNQPQHF.

V is TRBV19 and J is TRBJ2-1; without DNA, the TCRdb call of TRBD1 cannot be checked. Germline-derived CDR1 and CDR2 are LNHDA and SQIVND (reference sequence). The CDR3 contains 15 residues. The CDR3 reads CASSNGGVSYNEQFF.

The chain combines TRBV18 with TRBJ1-1. Germline CDR1 and CDR2: KGHSH and LQKENI. The CDR3 loop spans 16 amino acids. The chain's CDR3 is CASSPLRNGLNTEAFF.

The chain couples TRBV25-1 to TRBJ1-2. This CDR3 comprises 12 residues. Per germline, CDR1 MGHDK and CDR2 SYGVNS. This CDR3 is CASPTARDGYTF.

The chain uses TRBV7-3 and TRBJ2-6; there is no DNA to check the TCRdb D call of TRBD1. This CDR3 region has 16 residues. CDR1 and CDR2 from the germline V gene are SGHTA and FQGTGA. The CDR3 reads CASSSGHRVGANVLTF. Using reference TRBV7-3 and TRBJ2-6 for the parts outside the CDR3, the full variable domain is GAGVSQTPSNKVTEKGKYVELRCDPISGHTALYWYRQSLGQGPEFLIYFQGTGAADDSGLPNDRFFAVRPEGSVSTLKIQRTERGDSAVYLCASSSGHRVGANVLTFGAGSRLTVL.

V and J are TRBV6-5 and TRBJ2-1; TCRdb gives TRBD2 as the D gene, but with no DNA this cannot be confirmed. Per the germline V gene, CDR1 is MNHEY and CDR2 is SVGAGI. CDR3 length: 14 residues. CDR3 sequence reads: CASSYLSGAREQFF.

The gene calls are TRBV27 and TRBJ2-5; TCRdb designates TRBD2, a call that cannot be tested without DNA. The length of the CDR3 is 15 residues. Germline V CDR1 and CDR2: MNHEY, SMNVEV (reference sequence). The CDR3 here is CASSLRLAGVETQYF.

The chain employs TRBV20-1 and TRBJ1-2. Germline CDR1 reads DFQATT; CDR2 reads SNEGSKA (reference sequence). The CDR3 length is 13 residues. The CDR3 spells CSASLPIAGGYTF.

This rearrangement joins TRBV24-1 to TRBJ2-7; TCRdb reports TRBD2, a call that lacks DNA to check it against. CDR1 KGHDR and CDR2 SFDVKD come from the germline V gene. The CDR3 loop spans 14 amino acids. The CDR3 is CATSDLSGAGGQYF.

V and J are TRBV18 and TRBJ2-7. CDR1 is KGHSH, CDR2 LQKENI, per germline. The CDR3 runs 12 residues. CDR3 sequence: CASSPNAYEQYF.

The chain uses TRBV28 and TRBJ2-3; the D call from TCRdb, TRBD1, cannot be confirmed without DNA. Germline CDR1 reads MDHEN; CDR2 reads SYDVKM. CDR3 size: 12 residues. Here the CDR3 reads CASGTGGNTQYF.

The chain links TRBV4-3 to TRBJ2-1; TCRdb selects TRBD2, and the lack of DNA leaves this call unchecked. The CDR3 has 18 amino acids. Looked up from germline, CDR1 is LGHNA and CDR2 is YSLEER. CDR3 in amino acids: CASSQDLLAGGYYNEQFF.

This rearrangement joins TRBV20-1 to TRBJ2-5; TCRdb gives TRBD1 as the D gene, but with no DNA this cannot be confirmed. CDR3 length equals 13 residues. Germline assignment: CDR1 DFQATT and CDR2 SNEGSKA (reference sequence). This chain's CDR3 is CSVYRGPKETQYF.

This chain connects TRBV7-9 to TRBJ1-1; TCRdb returns TRBD1, unconfirmable since there is no DNA. The germline gives CDR1 SEHNR, CDR2 FQNEAQ (reference sequence). The CDR3 runs to 17 residues. CDR3 sequence reads: CASSPYGDRGQSTEAFF.

The J gene is TRBJ1-6, the V gene TRBV20-1. CDR1 and CDR2 (germline): DFQATT, SNEGSKA (reference sequence). The CDR3 has 16 amino acids. This CDR3 reads CSAREDRSSYNSPLHF.

CDR3 in amino acids: CASSQIGGGVTDTQYF. The chain carries TRBV3-1 and TRBJ2-3; TCRdb's assignment of TRBD1 cannot be checked, as there is no DNA. Germline V gene lookup returns CDR1 LGHDT and CDR2 YNNKEL (reference sequence). The CDR3 has 16 amino acids.

This chain joins TRBV7-2 and TRBJ1-5. The CDR3 runs to 16 residues. The germline V gene encodes CDR1 SGHTA and CDR2 FQGNSA. This chain's CDR3 is CASSLEGRRVGQPQHF.

This sequence joins TRBV10-3 and TRBJ2-3; the D call of TRBD2 rests on TCRdb alone, since no DNA is present to check it. The germline CDR1 and CDR2 sequences are ENHRY and SYGVKD. This CDR3 has 13 amino acids. The CDR3 spells CAISDYPTDTQYF.

This rearrangement joins TRBV10-3 to TRBJ2-1; no DNA is available, so the TRBD1 call from TCRdb remains unchecked. Germline V gene data show CDR1 as ENHRY and CDR2 as SYGVKD. The CDR3 has 14 amino acids. The CDR3 loop is CAIRMGQGYNEQFF.

The rearrangement links TRBV5-1 to TRBJ1-1; no DNA is available, so the TRBD1 call from TCRdb remains unchecked. The CDR3 runs 17 residues. The germline V gene encodes CDR1 SGHRS and CDR2 YFSETQ. The CDR3 loop reads CASSSGWQSGENTEAFF.

The chain carries TRBV7-9 and TRBJ2-7; TCRdb picks TRBD1, but there is no DNA to check that call. Germline lookup yields CDR1 SEHNR and CDR2 FQNEAQ (reference sequence). The CDR3 consists of 13 residues. CDR3 sequence: CASSQGTLSMQYF.